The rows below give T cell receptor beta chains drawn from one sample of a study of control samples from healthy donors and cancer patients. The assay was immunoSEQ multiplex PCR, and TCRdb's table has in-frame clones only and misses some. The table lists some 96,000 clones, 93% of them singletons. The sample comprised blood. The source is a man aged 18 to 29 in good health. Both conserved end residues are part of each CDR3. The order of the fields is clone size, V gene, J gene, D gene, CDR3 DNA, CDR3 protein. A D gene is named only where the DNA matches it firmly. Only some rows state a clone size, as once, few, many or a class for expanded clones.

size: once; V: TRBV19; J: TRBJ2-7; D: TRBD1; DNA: TGTGCCAGTAGTATGGACAGGGGCTACGAGCAGTACTTC; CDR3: CASSMDRGYEQYF
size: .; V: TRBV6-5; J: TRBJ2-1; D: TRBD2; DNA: TGTGCCAGCAGGAGACTAGCGGGAGCGGATGAGCAGTTCTTC; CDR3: CASRRLAGADEQFF
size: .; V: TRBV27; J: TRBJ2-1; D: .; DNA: TGTGCCAGCAGTTTATCCCCCGCGGGCCCCTCCTACAATGAGCAGTTCTTC; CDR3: CASSLSPAGPSYNEQFF
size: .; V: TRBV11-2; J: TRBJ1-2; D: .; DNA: TGTGCCAGCAGCTTAGTTTACGGGGTCGGAGGGCGGCGCTATGGCTACACCTTC; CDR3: CASSLVYGVGGRRYGYTF
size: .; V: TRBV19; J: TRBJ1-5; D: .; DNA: TGTGCCAGTGGAGGGACGATCAATCAGCCCCAGCATTTT; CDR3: CASGGTINQPQHF
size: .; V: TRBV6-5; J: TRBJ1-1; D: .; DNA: TGTGCCAGCAGTTACTCGATAACACAGAACACTGAAGCTTTCTTT; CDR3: CASSYSITQNTEAFF
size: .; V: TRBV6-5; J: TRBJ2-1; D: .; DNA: TGTGCCAGCAGTAGGACAGCCGACTACAATGAGCAGTTCTTC; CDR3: CASSRTADYNEQFF
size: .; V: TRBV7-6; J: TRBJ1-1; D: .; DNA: TGTGCCAGCAGCGCCATGGGCGGTAGGAACACTGAAGCTTTCTTT; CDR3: CASSAMGGRNTEAFF
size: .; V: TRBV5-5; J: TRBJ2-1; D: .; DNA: TGTGCCAGCAGCTTGGTAGAGGGCCAGAGCTCCTACAATGAGCAGTTCTTC; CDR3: CASSLVEGQSSYNEQFF
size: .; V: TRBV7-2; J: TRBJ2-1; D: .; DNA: TGTGCCAGCAGCTTAAGGGGCAGGGCAACCTACAATGAGCAGTTCTTC; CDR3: CASSLRGRATYNEQFF